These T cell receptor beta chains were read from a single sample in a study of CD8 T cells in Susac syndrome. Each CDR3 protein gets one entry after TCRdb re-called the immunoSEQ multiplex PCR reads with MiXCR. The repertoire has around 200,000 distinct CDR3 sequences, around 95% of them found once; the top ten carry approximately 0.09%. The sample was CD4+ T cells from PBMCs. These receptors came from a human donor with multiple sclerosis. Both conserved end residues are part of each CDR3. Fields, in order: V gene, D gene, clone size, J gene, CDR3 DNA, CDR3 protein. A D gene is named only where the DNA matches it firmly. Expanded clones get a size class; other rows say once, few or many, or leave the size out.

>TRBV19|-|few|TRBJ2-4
TGTGCCAGTACTAGAACAGGGTCGGACATTCAGTACTTC
CASTRTGSDIQYF
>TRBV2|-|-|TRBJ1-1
TGTGCCAGCAGTTTCGAACAACAGGCTGAAGCTTTCTTT
CASSFEQQAEAFF
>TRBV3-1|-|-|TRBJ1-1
TGTGCCAGCAGCTACCACGACCCGAACACTGAAGCTTTCTTT
CASSYHDPNTEAFF
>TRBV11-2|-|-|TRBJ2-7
TGTGCCAGCACATTTGCGGCTCAGCAGTACTTC
CASTFAAQQYF
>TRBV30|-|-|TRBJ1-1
TGTGCCTGGAATAGTCTCGTTGGTACTGAAGCTTTCTTT
CAWNSLVGTEAFF
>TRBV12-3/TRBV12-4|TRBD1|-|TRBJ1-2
TGTGCCAGCAGTCCCGGACAGGGGAGAGTTCTCTATGGCTACACCTTC
CASSPGQGRVLYGYTF
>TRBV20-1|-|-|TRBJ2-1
TGCAGTGCTAGTCGGGACTGGCCTTACAATGAGCAGTTCTTC
CSASRDWPYNEQFF
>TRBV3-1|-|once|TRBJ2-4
TGTGCCAGCAGCCAAGTTAGAGGCCCAATAGCCAAAAACATTCAGTACTTC
CASSQVRGPIAKNIQYF
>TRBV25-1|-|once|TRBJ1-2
TGTGCCAGCAGTGACTCCGAATGGGACAACTATGGCTACACCTTC
CASSDSEWDNYGYTF
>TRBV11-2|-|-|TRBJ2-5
TGTGCCAGCAGCCCCGACAGAGACCAAGAGACCCAGTACTTC
CASSPDRDQETQYF
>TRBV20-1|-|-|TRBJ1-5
TGCAGTGCTAGTTTCGGTCGGGGGACTCAGCCCCAGCATTTT
CSASFGRGTQPQHF
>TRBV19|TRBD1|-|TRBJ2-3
TGTGCCAGCCAGCGGACAGGAGATACGCAGTATTTT
CASQRTGDTQYF
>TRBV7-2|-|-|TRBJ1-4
TGTGCCAGCAGCGGGTCGGGGTCCGGTAAACTGTTTTTT
CASSGSGSGKLFF
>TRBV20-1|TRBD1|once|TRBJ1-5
TGCAGTGCCCACAGGGGCAGGAATCAGCCCCAGCATTTT
CSAHRGRNQPQHF
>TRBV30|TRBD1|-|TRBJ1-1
TGTGCCTGGCTCGGACAGGGGGCCGGAGCTTTCTTT
CAWLGQGAGAFF
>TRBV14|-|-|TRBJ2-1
TGTGCCAGCAGTCAGGGGACCTACAATGAGCAGTTCTTC
CASSQGTYNEQFF
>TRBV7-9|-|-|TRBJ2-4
TGTGCCAGCAGCTTGTCAGGGCAGGAGAAAGCGGCAGCCAAAAACATTCAGTACTTC
CASSLSGQEKAAAKNIQYF
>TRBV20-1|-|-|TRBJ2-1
TGCAGTGCTAGAGATCCCCGGGCCCATGAGCAGTTCTTC
CSARDPRAHEQFF
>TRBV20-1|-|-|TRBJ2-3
TGCAGTGCTAGGGCAGGGAGTGGTGGAGATACGCAGTATTTT
CSARAGSGGDTQYF
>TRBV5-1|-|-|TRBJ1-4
TGCGCCAGCAGCTGGGGAGGGAACAATGAAAAACTGTTTTTT
CASSWGGNNEKLFF
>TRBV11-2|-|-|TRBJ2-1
TGTGCCAGCAGCTTAGGCGGCAGGGCCAATGAGCAGTTCTTC
CASSLGGRANEQFF
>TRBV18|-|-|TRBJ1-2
TGTGCCAGCTCACCAGCGGACCGATCGGGTGGCTACACCTTC
CASSPADRSGGYTF
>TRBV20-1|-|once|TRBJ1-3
TGCAGTGCTAGACGTTTAGGGTCTGGCAACACCATATATTTT
CSARRLGSGNTIYF
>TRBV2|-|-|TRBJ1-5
TGTGCCAGCAGTGCCGGACGGGGTAGCAATCAGCCCCAGCATTTT
CASSAGRGSNQPQHF
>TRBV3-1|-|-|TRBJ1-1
TGTGCCAGCAGCCAAGTGGGGGCGAGGGACACTGAAGCTTTCTTT
CASSQVGARDTEAFF
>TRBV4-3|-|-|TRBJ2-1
TGCGCCAGCAGCCAAGATTGGGACAATGAGCAGTTCTTC
CASSQDWDNEQFF
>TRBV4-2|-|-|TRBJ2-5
TGTGCCAGCAGCCAAGAAGGGGTTGTTGGAGAGACCCAGTACTTC
CASSQEGVVGETQYF
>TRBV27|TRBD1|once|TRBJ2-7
TGTGCCAGCAGTGGCAGACAGGGGGTAAACCAGTACTTC
CASSGRQGVNQYF
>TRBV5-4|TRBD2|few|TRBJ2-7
TGTGCCAGCAGCTTGTCGACGGGGGGCTACGAGCAGTACTTC
CASSLSTGGYEQYF
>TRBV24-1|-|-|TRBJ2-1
TGTGCCACCAGTGTGGAGGGGGGCGCCTACAATGAGCAGTTCTTC
CATSVEGGAYNEQFF
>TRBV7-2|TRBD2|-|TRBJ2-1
TGTGCCAGCAGCTTACAACTAGCGGGGGGGCGGATCTTC
CASSLQLAGGRIF
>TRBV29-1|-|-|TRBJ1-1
TGCAGCGTCGCGAGAGGAGGTGAAGCTTTCTTT
CSVARGGEAFF
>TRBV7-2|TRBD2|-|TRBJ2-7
TGTGCCAGCAGCCAAAGGGGTTCGCGGGGGGTCTCCTACGAGCAGTACTTC
CASSQRGSRGVSYEQYF
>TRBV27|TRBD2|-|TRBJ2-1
TGTGCCAGCAGTTCCCCGCGACTAGCGGGGGGGAAGCAGTCCTACAATGAGCAGTTCTTC
CASSSPRLAGGKQSYNEQFF
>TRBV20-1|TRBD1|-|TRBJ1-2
TGCAGTGCTCCAAATTACAGGGGGCAGGACTATGGCTACACCTTC
CSAPNYRGQDYGYTF
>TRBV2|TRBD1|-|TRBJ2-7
TGTGCCAGCAGTGGACTACCGGGACAGGGTACCGAGCAGTACTTC
CASSGLPGQGTEQYF
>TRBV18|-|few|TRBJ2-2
TGTGCCAGCTCCGAGAACACCGGGGAGCTGTTTTTT
CASSENTGELFF
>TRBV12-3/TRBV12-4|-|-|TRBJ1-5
TGTGCCAGCAGCGGTGCCCAACTACCCCAGCATTTT
CASSGAQLPQHF
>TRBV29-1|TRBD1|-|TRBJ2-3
TGCAGCGCCCCACACGCGGACAGGGGATACACAGATACGCAGTATTTT
CSAPHADRGYTDTQYF
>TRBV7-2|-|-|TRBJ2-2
TGTGCCAGCAGCCCCTGGGTCTCGAACACCGGGGAGCTGTTTTTT
CASSPWVSNTGELFF